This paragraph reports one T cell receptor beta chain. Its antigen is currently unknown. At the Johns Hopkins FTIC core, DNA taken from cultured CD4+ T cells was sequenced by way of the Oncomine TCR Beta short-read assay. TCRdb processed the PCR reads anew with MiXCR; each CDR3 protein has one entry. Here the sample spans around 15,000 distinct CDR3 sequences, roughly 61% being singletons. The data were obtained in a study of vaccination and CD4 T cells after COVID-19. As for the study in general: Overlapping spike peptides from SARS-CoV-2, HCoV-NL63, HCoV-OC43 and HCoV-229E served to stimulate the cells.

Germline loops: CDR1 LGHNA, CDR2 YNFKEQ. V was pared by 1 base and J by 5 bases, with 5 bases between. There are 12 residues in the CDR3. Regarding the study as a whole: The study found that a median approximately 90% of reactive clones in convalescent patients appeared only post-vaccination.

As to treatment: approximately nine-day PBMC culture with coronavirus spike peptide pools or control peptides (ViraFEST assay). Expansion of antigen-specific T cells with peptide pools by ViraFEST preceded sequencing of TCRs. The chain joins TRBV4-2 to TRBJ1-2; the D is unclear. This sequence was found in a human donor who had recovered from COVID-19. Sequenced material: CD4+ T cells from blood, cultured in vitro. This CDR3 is CASSQGLYGYTF. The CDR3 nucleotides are TGTGCCAGCAGCCAAGGGCTGTATGGCTACACCTTC.